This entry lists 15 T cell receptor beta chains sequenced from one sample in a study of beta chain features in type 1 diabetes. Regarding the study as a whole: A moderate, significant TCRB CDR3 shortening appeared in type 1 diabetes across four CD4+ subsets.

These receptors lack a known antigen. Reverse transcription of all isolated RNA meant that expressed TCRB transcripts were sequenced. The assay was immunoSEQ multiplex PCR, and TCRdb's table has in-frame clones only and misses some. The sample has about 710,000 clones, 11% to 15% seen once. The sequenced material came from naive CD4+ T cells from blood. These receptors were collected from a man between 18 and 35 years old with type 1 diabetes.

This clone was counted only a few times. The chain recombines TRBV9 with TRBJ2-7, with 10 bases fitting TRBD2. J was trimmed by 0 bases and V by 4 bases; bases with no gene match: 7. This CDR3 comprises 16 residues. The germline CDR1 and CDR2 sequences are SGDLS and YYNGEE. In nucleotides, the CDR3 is TGTGCCAGCAGCCCTCTCCCTAGCGGGAGCTCCTACGAGCAGTACTTC. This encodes CASSPLPSGSSYEQYF.

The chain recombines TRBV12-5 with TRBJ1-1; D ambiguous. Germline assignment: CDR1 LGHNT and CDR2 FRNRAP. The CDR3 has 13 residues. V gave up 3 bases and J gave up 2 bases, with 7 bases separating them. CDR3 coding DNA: TGTGCTAGTGGTTTCGCTTTAAACACTGAAGCTTTCTTT. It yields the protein CASGFALNTEAFF.

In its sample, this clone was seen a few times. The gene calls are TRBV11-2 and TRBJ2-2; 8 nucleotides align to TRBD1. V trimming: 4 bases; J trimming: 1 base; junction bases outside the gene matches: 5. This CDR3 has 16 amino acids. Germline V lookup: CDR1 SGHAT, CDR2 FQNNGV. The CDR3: CASSSLGQGNTGELFF. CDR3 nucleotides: TGTGCCAGCAGCTCCCTTGGACAGGGGAACACCGGGGAGCTGTTTTTT.

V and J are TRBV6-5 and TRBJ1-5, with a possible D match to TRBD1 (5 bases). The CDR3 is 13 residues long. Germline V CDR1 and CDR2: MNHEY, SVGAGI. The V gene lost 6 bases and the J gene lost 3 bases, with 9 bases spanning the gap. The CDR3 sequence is CASRGRFNQPQHF. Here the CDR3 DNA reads TGTGCCAGCAGGGGACGTTTCAATCAGCCCCAGCATTTT.

The CDR3 protein is CAWSQGYNEQFF. The CDR3 coding sequence is TGTGCCTGGAGCCAGGGGTACAATGAGCAGTTCTTC. The rearrangement joins TRBV30 to TRBJ2-1; D is perhaps TRBD1 (6 bases). CDR1 is GTSNPN, CDR2 SVGIG, per germline (reference sequence). The V end was cut by 3 bases, the J end by 4 bases, with 7 bases between. The length of the CDR3 is 12 residues.

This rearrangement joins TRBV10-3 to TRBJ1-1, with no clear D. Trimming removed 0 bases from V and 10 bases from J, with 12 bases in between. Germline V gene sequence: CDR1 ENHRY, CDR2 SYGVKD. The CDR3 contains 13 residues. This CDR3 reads CAISESSVEVAFF. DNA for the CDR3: TGTGCCATCAGTGAGTCAAGCGTCGAGGTAGCTTTCTTT.

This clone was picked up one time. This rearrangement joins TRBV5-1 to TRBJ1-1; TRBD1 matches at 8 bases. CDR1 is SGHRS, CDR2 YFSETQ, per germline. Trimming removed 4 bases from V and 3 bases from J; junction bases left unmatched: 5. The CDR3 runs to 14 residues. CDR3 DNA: TGCGCCAGCAGCGTGACAGGGGCGGACACTGAAGCTTTCTTT. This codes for CASSVTGADTEAFF.

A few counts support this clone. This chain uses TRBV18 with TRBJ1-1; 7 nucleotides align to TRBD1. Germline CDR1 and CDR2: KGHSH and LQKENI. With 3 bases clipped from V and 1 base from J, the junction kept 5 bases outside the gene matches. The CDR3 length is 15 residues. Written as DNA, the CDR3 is TGTGCCAGCTCACCTCTTGGACAGGCGAACACTGAAGCTTTCTTT. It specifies CASSPLGQANTEAFF.

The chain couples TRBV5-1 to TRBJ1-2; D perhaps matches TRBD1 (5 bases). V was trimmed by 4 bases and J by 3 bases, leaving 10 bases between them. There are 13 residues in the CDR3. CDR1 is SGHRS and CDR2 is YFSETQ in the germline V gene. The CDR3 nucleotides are TGCGCCAGCAGCCCAGTGACAGACTATGGCTACACCTTC. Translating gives CASSPVTDYGYTF.

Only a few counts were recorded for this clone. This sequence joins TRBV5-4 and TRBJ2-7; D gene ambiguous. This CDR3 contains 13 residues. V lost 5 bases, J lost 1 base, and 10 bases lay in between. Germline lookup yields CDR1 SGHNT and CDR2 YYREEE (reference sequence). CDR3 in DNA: TGTGCCAGCAGGTCCGACGAATCCTACGAGCAGTACTTC. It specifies CASRSDESYEQYF.

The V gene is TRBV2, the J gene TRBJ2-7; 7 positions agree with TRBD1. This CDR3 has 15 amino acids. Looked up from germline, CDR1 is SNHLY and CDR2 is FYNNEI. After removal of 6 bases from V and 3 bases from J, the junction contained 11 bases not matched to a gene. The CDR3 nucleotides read TGTGCCAGCAGCTACCTCGACAGGGACCTCTACGAGCAGTACTTC. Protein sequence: CASSYLDRDLYEQYF.

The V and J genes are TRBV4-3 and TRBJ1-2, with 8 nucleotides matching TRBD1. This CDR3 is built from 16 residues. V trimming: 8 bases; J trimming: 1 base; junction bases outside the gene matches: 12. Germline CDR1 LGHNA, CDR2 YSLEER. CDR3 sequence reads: CASQGTGGAFNYGYTF. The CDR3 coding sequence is TGCGCCAGCCAAGGGACAGGTGGTGCTTTTAACTATGGCTACACCTTC.

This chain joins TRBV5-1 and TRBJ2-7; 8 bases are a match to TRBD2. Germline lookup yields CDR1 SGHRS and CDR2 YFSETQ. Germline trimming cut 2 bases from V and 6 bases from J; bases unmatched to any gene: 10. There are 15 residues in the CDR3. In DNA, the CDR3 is TGCGCCAGCAGCTTCGGTAGCGGGAATAGTCGCGAGCAGTACTTC. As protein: CASSFGSGNSREQYF.

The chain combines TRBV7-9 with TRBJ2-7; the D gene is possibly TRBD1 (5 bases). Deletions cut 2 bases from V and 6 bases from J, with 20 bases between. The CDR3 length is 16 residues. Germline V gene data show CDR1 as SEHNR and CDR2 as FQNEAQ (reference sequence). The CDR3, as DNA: TGTGCCAGCAGCTTAATCGCTAGGGGAACGGGCGCCGAGCAGTACTTC. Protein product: CASSLIARGTGAEQYF. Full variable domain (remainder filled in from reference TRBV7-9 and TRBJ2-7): DTGVSQNPRHKITKRGQNVTFRCDPISEHNRLYWYRQTLGQGPEFLTYFQNEAQLEKSRLLSDRFSAERPKGSFSTLEIQRTEQGDSAMYLCASSLIARGTGAEQYFGPGTRLTVT.

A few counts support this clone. The CDR3 reads CAGRTGATNEKLFF. The CDR3 nucleotides are TGTGCCGGCCGTACAGGGGCAACTAATGAAAAACTGTTTTTT. The genes are TRBV7-9 and TRBJ1-4; 7 bases line up with TRBD1. From germline, CDR1 is SEHNR and CDR2 FQNEAQ (reference sequence). The CDR3 has 14 residues. After removal of 11 bases from V and 0 bases from J, the junction contained 6 bases not matched to a gene.